This T cell receptor (beta chain) derives from a study of blood T cell repertoires in COVID-19. Per the study methods: Estimated nucleated cell counts came from reference gene primer amplification. Libraries were prepared by immunoSEQ multiplex PCR; TCRdb keeps only in-frame clonotypes and omits some of them. The V and J calls and clone size were taken over from that table, and D and trimming were inferred from the DNA. The table lists roughly 670,000 clones, around 90% of them singletons, with around 0.3% in the top ten. In germline, CDR1 is ENHRY, CDR2 SYGVKD. This CDR3 comprises 15 residues. Deletions cut 0 bases from V and 0 bases from J, with 8 bases between.

The origin of this receptor is a woman aged 18-35 years with acute or convalescent COVID-19. Sequencing was done on a sample of peripheral blood. V usage is TRBV10-3 and J usage is TRBJ1-1; D ambiguous. CDR3 sequence reads: CAISESEVLNTEAFF. The DNA of the CDR3 is TGTGCCATCAGTGAGTCTGAGGTTTTGAACACTGAAGCTTTCTTT.